This T cell receptor beta chain was found in a study of radiotherapy plus CTLA-4 blockade in lung cancer. The wider study: Of all patients, more than 15% responded objectively and approximately 31% showed disease control.

The protocol was immunoSEQ multiplex PCR, while the TCRdb copy is restricted to in-frame clones and leaves out a portion. The sample contains about 49,000 clones, 70% to 80% of which appear only once. Those with chemo-refractory metastatic non-small-cell lung cancer were treated with focal radiation combined with CTLA-4 blockade using ipilimumab. V lost 3 bases to trimming and J lost 0 bases, with 10 bases between them. CDR3 length equals 16 residues. Germline V gene sequence: CDR1 SGHRS, CDR2 YFSETQ. Worth noting for this clone: Its antigen is not identified.

Whole-study results and caveats: TCR clones originating in tumors grew in number in blood after radiotherapy plus ipilimumab. Strongest reported response predictors: early blood clone changes and post-radiation interferon-beta.

This chain joins TRBV5-1 and TRBJ2-6, with D possibly TRBD1 on 6 matching bases. The specimen comprised peripheral blood, sampled from a patient treated with radiotherapy plus ipilimumab. The sequence was collected from a human donor with non-small cell lung cancer who had stable disease on radiotherapy plus ipilimumab. This CDR3 is CASSSTGNSGANVLTF. In DNA, the CDR3 is TGCGCCAGCAGCTCCACAGGGAACTCTGGGGCCAACGTCCTGACTTTC.